The next 22 T cell receptor beta chains were all read from a single sample in a study of blood T cells in healthy people across ages. Alongside a J-beta primer mix, a sample-barcoded 5' primer served in a second PCR lasting roughly 6 to 11 cycles. TCRdb fed the 5' RACE reads into MiXCR, producing one record per CDR3 protein. The table records around 1,000,000 distinct CDR3 sequences, more than 30% of them present only once. Sequenced input: blood. These receptors were collected from a man between 18 and 29 years old in good health.

The chain recombines TRBV20-1 with TRBJ1-3; TRBD1 aligns across 8 bases. Trimming cost V 6 bases and J 4 bases; bases outside gene matches: 8. The CDR3 is 14 amino acids. Germline V gives CDR1 DFQATT, CDR2 SNEGSKA (reference sequence). CDR3 sequence reads: CSANRGESGNTIYF. CDR3 sequence (DNA): TGCAGTGCAAACAGGGGGGAATCGGGAAACACCATATATTTT.

J is TRBJ1-5 and V is TRBV2; D is possibly TRBD1 (6 bases). Germline CDR1 and CDR2: SNHLY and FYNNEI. Trimming removed 10 bases from V and 6 bases from J, with 22 bases in between. This CDR3 contains 15 residues. The CDR3 region is CATTDGTFQTQPQHF. The CDR3 DNA reads as TGTGCCACCACAGACGGGACATTCCAAACTCAGCCCCAGCATTTT.

In its sample, this clonotype was seen many times. V is TRBV11-2 and J is TRBJ1-2; the D is unclear. Looked up from germline, CDR1 is SGHAT and CDR2 is FQNNGV. The V gene lost 5 bases and the J gene lost 2 bases, with 15 bases spanning the gap. CDR3 length: 15 amino acids. CDR3 loop: CASSLGLSLNYGYTF. The CDR3 DNA sequence: TGTGCCAGCAGCCTCGGACTCTCACTCAACTATGGCTACACCTTC.

This clonotype was seen many times. The CDR3 nucleotides read TGTGCCAGCAGTTTTGACGGGAGCACAGATACGCAGTATTTT. Its translation is CASSFDGSTDTQYF. The V and J genes are TRBV12-3 or TRBV12-4 and TRBJ2-3; D is undetermined. V was shortened by 3 bases and J by 0 bases, with 7 bases between the two germline ends. CDR3 length: 14 amino acids.

The genes are TRBV20-1 and TRBJ1-4; weak D call: TRBD1 (5 bases). Germline CDR1 reads DFQATT; CDR2 reads SNEGSKA (reference sequence). Trimming stripped 7 bases from V and 4 bases from J, with 10 bases between. The CDR3 runs 12 residues. The CDR3 loop reads CSVVTVNEKLFF. CDR3 sequence (DNA): TGCAGTGTCGTGACAGTTAATGAAAAACTGTTTTTT.

This clonotype was seen a few times. The chain links TRBV5-1 to TRBJ1-4; maybe TRBD1 (5 bases). The CDR3 runs to 16 residues. The germline V gene has CDR1 SGHRS and CDR2 YFSETQ. Trimming removed 5 bases at V and 0 bases at J, with 14 bases between. DNA for the CDR3: TGCGCCAGCAGGATCGGGACGGTGACAACTAATGAAAAACTGTTTTTT. It yields the protein CASRIGTVTTNEKLFF.

The DNA for the CDR3 is TGCGCCAGCAGCCAAGAGATTGAGTCCAGGGCGGCCCAGTACTTC. It specifies CASSQEIESRAAQYF. This sequence joins TRBV4-3 and TRBJ2-5, with D perhaps matching TRBD1 (5 bases). V lost 0 bases and J lost 9, with 17 bases in between. The V gene's germline CDR1 is LGHNA and CDR2 YSLEER. The CDR3 has 15 amino acids.

This clonotype was counted only a few times. The chain couples TRBV12-3 or TRBV12-4 to TRBJ1-4; the D gene is possibly TRBD1 (6 bases). The CDR3 has 12 residues. V lost 5 bases and J lost 11, with 12 bases in between. The CDR3 here is CASSADRGKLFF. The CDR3 nucleotides are TGTGCCAGCAGTGCGGACAGAGGCAAACTGTTTTTT.

V gene TRBV28 combines with J gene TRBJ1-2; tentative D call: TRBD1 (5 bases). V was pared by 5 bases and J by 8 bases, with 15 bases between. The germline gives CDR1 MDHEN, CDR2 SYDVKM. CDR3 size: 13 residues. CDR3 residues: CASSVTGAEGYTF. The CDR3 nucleotides read TGTGCCAGCAGTGTAACAGGTGCGGAAGGCTACACCTTC.

This chain uses TRBV6-5 with TRBJ2-3; 10 bases line up with TRBD2. Trimming removed 6 bases from V and 3 bases from J; junction bases left unmatched: 6. Germline CDR1 MNHEY, CDR2 SVGAGI. The CDR3 runs to 15 residues. CDR3 residues: CASRLAGAATDTQYF. The CDR3 nucleotides read TGTGCCAGCAGGCTAGCGGGGGCCGCGACAGATACGCAGTATTTT.

This CDR3 is CATSDFSGPISDEQFF. CDR3 nucleotide sequence: TGTGCCACCAGTGATTTTTCGGGACCGATTTCCGATGAGCAGTTCTTC. The rearrangement joins TRBV24-1 to TRBJ2-1, with D perhaps TRBD1 or TRBD2 (5 bases each). Germline V CDR1 and CDR2: KGHDR, SFDVKD. The CDR3 length is 16 residues. V lost 1 base and J 8 bases, leaving 17 bases between the germline ends.

The rearrangement uses TRBV7-9 and TRBJ1-1; no definite D call. CDR3 length equals 12 residues. Germline CDR1 is SEHNR and CDR2 is FQNEAQ (reference sequence). V lost 3 bases and J 5 bases, leaving 7 bases between the germline ends. The CDR3 spells CASSFKETEAFF. CDR3 DNA sequence: TGTGCCAGCAGCTTTAAGGAAACTGAAGCTTTCTTT.

The rearrangement joins TRBV4-1 to TRBJ2-3, with 8 bases lining up with TRBD1. The germline V gene encodes CDR1 MGHRA and CDR2 YSYEKL. The CDR3 sequence is 16 residues long. V shed 1 base, J shed 2 bases, and the junction held 5 bases outside the gene matches. CDR3 bases: TGCGCCAGCAGCCAAGTAAACAGGGGGGCCACAGATACGCAGTATTTT. Protein sequence: CASSQVNRGATDTQYF.

The V gene is TRBV4-3, the J gene TRBJ2-1, with D tentatively TRBD2 (6 bases). V dropped 0 bases and J dropped 0 bases, with 12 bases sitting between them. The CDR3 has 17 residues. Looked up from germline, CDR1 is LGHNA and CDR2 is YSLEER. CDR3 loop: CASSQDTSPSSYNEQFF. The CDR3 coding sequence is TGCGCCAGCAGCCAAGATACTAGCCCGAGCTCCTACAATGAGCAGTTCTTC.

The chain is built from TRBV6-2 or TRBV6-3 and TRBJ1-4; tentative D call: TRBD1 (6 bases). The germline V gene has CDR1 MNHEY and CDR2 SVGEGT. V dropped 5 bases and J dropped 6 bases, with 13 bases sitting between them. This CDR3 has 14 residues. CDR3 in amino acids: CASSPGDWDEKLFF. The CDR3 DNA reads as TGTGCCAGCAGTCCAGGGGATTGGGATGAAAAACTGTTTTTT.

This clonotype was seen at least ten times. The chain uses TRBV4-3 and TRBJ1-2; 7 nucleotides line up with TRBD1. The CDR3 loop spans 14 amino acids. Germline V CDR1 and CDR2: LGHNA, YSLEER. J gave up 4 bases and V 4 bases, and 6 bases lay outside the gene matches. The chain's CDR3 is CASSPSGQVYGYTF. CDR3 nucleotide sequence: TGCGCCAGCAGCCCTTCCGGACAGGTCTATGGCTACACCTTC.

This clonotype was seen only a few times. V and J are TRBV6-1 and TRBJ1-2; TRBD1 might be the D (6 bases). The CDR3 consists of 13 residues. V dropped 7 bases and J dropped 1 base, with 10 bases sitting between them. Germline values: CDR1 MNHNS, CDR2 SASEGT. The CDR3 DNA sequence: TGTGCCAGCACCACAGGGATTAACTATGGCTACACCTTC. Translated, it gives CASTTGINYGYTF.

This clonotype was recorded at least ten times. The chain joins TRBV20-1 to TRBJ2-3, with D tentatively TRBD2 (6 bases). The V end lost 1 base, the J end lost 1 base, and 9 bases lay between the germline ends. This CDR3 contains 14 residues. In germline, CDR1 is DFQATT, CDR2 SNEGSKA (reference sequence). The CDR3 here is CSARGGARTDTQYF. The CDR3, as DNA: TGCAGTGCTAGAGGCGGGGCTCGCACAGATACGCAGTATTTT.

There are a few counts of this clonotype. A junction boundary mismatches the germline segment, possibly from a read error. CDR3 DNA: TGCGCCAGTAGCCAAGTGGGGACAGGGAACACTGAAGCTTTCTTT. This sequence encodes CASSQVGTGNTEAFF. The rearrangement uses TRBV4-3 and TRBJ1-1, with 8 bases that match TRBD1. Germline CDR1 reads LGHNA; CDR2 reads YSLEER. This CDR3 is 15 amino acids long.

The chain employs TRBV7-2 and TRBJ2-3; possible D gene TRBD2, 5 bases. Germline V lookup: CDR1 SGHTA, CDR2 FQGNSA. Trimming removed 5 bases from V and 7 bases from J, with 13 bases in between. CDR3 size: 13 residues. CDR3 residues: CASSPRVTNTQYF. In DNA, the CDR3 is TGTGCCAGCAGCCCGAGGGTAACTAATACGCAGTATTTT.

The V call is TRBV4-1, the J call TRBJ2-3; 10 positions agree with TRBD2. Looked up from germline, CDR1 is MGHRA and CDR2 is YSYEKL. The CDR3 has 16 amino acids. J lost 4 bases, V lost 4 bases, and 8 bases had no gene match. The CDR3 spells CASSLQRGGVADTQYF. Written as DNA, the CDR3 is TGCGCCAGCAGCCTTCAGCGGGGGGGCGTCGCAGATACGCAGTATTTT.

The sample holds a few counts of this clonotype. The rearrangement links TRBV20-1 to TRBJ1-4; D is ambiguous. Germline CDR1 is DFQATT and CDR2 is SNEGSKA (reference sequence). This CDR3 contains 14 residues. V was trimmed by 4 bases and J by 0 bases, leaving 9 bases between them. The CDR3 reads CSAKANPTNEKLFF. The CDR3 bases are TGCAGTGCTAAGGCCAACCCAACTAATGAAAAACTGTTTTTT.